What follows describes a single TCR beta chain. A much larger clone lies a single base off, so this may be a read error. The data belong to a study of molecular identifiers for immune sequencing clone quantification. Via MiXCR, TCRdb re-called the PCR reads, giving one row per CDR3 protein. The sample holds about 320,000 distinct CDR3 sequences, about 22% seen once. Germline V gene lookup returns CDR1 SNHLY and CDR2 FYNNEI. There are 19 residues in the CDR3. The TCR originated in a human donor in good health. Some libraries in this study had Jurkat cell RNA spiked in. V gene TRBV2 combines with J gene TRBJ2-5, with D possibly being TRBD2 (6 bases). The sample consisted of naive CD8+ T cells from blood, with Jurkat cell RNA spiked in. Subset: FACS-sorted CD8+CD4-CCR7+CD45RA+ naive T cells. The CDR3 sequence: CVSSEGFWGSSGPEGTQYF. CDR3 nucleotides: TGTGTCAGCAGTGAAGGATTCTGGGGGAGTTCAGGCCCGGAGGGGACCCAGTACTTC.